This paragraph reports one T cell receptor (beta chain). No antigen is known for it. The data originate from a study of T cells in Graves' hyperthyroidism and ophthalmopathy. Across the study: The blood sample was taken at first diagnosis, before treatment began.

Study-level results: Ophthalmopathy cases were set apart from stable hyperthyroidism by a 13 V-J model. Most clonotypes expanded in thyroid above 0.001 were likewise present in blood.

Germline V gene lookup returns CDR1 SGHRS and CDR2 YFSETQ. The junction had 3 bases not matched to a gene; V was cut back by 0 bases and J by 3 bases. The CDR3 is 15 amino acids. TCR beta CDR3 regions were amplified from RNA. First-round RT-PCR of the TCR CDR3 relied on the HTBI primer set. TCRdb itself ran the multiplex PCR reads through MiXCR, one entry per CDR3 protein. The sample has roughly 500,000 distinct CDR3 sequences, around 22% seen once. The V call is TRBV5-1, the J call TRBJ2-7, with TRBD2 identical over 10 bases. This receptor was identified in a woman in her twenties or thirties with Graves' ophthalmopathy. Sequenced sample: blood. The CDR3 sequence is CASSLESSGSYEQYF. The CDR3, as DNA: TGCGCCAGCAGCTTGGAATCTAGCGGGAGCTACGAGCAGTACTTC.